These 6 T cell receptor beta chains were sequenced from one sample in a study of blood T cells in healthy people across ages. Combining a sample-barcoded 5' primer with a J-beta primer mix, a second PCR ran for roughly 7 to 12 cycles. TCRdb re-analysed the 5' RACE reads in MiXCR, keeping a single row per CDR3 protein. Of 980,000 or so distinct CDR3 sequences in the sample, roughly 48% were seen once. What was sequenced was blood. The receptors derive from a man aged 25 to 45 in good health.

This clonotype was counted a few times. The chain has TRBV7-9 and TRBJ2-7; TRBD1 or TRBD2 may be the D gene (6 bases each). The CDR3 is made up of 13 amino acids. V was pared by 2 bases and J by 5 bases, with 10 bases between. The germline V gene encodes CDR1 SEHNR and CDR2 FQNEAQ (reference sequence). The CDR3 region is CASSLSGAHEQYF. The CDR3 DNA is TGTGCCAGCAGCTTATCGGGGGCCCACGAGCAGTACTTC.

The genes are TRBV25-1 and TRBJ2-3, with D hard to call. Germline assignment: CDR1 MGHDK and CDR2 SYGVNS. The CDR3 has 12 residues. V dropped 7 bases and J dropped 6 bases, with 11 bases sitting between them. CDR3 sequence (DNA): TGTGCCAGCAACTCCGCCGGGGATACGCAGTATTTT. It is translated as CASNSAGDTQYF.

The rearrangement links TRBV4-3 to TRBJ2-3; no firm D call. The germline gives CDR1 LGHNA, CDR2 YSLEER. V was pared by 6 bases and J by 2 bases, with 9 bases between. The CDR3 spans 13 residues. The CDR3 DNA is TGCGCCAGCAGGGCCCAGAACACAGATACGCAGTATTTT. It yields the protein CASRAQNTDTQYF.

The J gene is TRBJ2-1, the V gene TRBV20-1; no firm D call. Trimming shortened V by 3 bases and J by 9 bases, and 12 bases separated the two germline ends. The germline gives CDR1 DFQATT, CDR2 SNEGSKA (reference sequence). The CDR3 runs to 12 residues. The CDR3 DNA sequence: TGCAGTGCTAGTCTCCCAGTTGGTGAGCAGTTCTTC. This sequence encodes CSASLPVGEQFF.

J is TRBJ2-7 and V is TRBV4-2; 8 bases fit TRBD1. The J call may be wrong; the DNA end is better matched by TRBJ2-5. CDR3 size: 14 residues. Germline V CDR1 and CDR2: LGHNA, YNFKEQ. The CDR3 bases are TGTGCCAGCAGCGACATGGGACAGGCTTTGACCCAGTACTTC. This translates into CASSDMGQALTQYF.

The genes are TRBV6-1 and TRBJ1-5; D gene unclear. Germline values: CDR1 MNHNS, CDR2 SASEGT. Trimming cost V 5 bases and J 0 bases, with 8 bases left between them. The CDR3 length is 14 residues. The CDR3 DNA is TGTGCCAGCAGTAGGACTGATAGCAATCAGCCCCAGCATTTT. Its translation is CASSRTDSNQPQHF.